The following is a TCR beta chain sequence with its context. Its cognate antigen is unknown. The CDR3 runs 11 residues. This entry belongs to a study of siplizumab effects on memory and regulatory T cells. Generated by immunoSEQ multiplex PCR, the TCRdb table keeps only in-frame clones and is missing some. The table shows over 60,000 clones, with about 90% occurring only once. Study conclusions and caveats: Among mappable alloreactive CD4+ clones, the Treg-derived fraction averaged 68.8% with siplizumab versus more than 25% in controls. Unstimulated naive T cells seemed to show more diversity than memory cells did, and they also seemed to be among the major contributors to the alloresponse.

This sequence joins TRBV21-1 and TRBJ2-1; the table's D gene call, TRBD1, was not cross checked with the DNA. TRBV21-1 is an annotated pseudogene. Sequencing was carried out using CD8+ T cells sorted from blood. This TCR was sampled from a human donor in good health. CDR3 region: CASTPRQVSLF. For the CDR3, the DNA is TGTGCCAGCACCCCCCGGCAGGTAAGCCTCTTC.